One sample yielded the 9 T cell receptor beta chains listed below, sequenced in a study of early T cells in non-severe SARS-CoV-2 infection. TCRdb processed the 5' RACE reads anew with MiXCR; each CDR3 protein has one entry. The table lists over 55,000 distinct CDR3 sequences, less than 10% of them singletons. Sequencing was performed on whole blood. Source of these receptors: an adult who was a healthcare worker with PCR-confirmed SARS-CoV-2 infection or an uninfected control (not recorded which).

The chain couples TRBV7-9 to TRBJ2-3; the match to TRBD2 covers 8 bases. V shed 4 bases and J 3 bases; nucleotides not matched to a gene: 9. Germline V gene sequence: CDR1 SEHNR, CDR2 FQNEAQ (reference sequence). The CDR3 runs 16 residues. The CDR3 DNA sequence: TGTGCCAGCAGCTCCTACGGGGGGGCTGAGACAGATACGCAGTATTTT. Amino acids: CASSSYGGAETDTQYF. Based on the CDR3 plus reference TRBV7-9 and TRBJ2-3, the full variable domain is DTGVSQNPRHKITKRGQNVTFRCDPISEHNRLYWYRQTLGQGPEFLTYFQNEAQLEKSRLLSDRFSAERPKGSFSTLEIQRTEQGDSAMYLCASSSYGGAETDTQYFGPGTRLTVL.

Only a few counts were recorded for this clonotype. The chain employs TRBV28 and TRBJ1-1; 7 bases are a match to TRBD1. Germline V CDR1 and CDR2: MDHEN, SYDVKM. This CDR3 is 12 amino acids long. Losses at the gene ends were 5 bases for V and 6 bases for J; bases not matched to a gene: 3. This chain's CDR3 is CASSDRVPEAFF. The CDR3 nucleotides read TGTGCCAGCAGTGACAGGGTGCCTGAAGCTTTCTTT.

This rearrangement joins TRBV2 to TRBJ2-7; maybe TRBD1 (6 bases). The CDR3 length is 11 residues. CDR1 is SNHLY, CDR2 FYNNEI, per germline. V was cut by 8 bases and J by 3 bases, with 8 bases left in between. The CDR3 DNA reads TGTGCCAGCGGACAGCGCTACGAGCAGTACGTC. Its translation is CASGQRYEQYV.

This clonotype was counted at least ten times. The genes are TRBV7-6 and TRBJ2-5, with D uncertain. V was clipped by 4 bases and J by 7 bases, with 19 bases between them. Germline V gene data show CDR1 as SGHVS and CDR2 as FNYEAQ. This CDR3 has 15 amino acids. Here the CDR3 DNA reads TGTGCCAGCAGCTCTCCGGGCCTCACAGTAGGGACCCAGTACTTC. It translates to CASSSPGLTVGTQYF.

The chain employs TRBV2 and TRBJ2-2; TRBD2 matches at 8 bases. The CDR3 loop spans 13 amino acids. Germline V CDR1 and CDR2: SNHLY, FYNNEI. The V and J ends lost 11 bases and 7 bases, in that order; junction bases with no gene match: 9. The CDR3 coding sequence is TGTGCCGCCTGGACGACTAGCGTCGGGGAGCTGTTTTTT. It specifies CAAWTTSVGELFF.

This clonotype occurred many times. V gene TRBV7-9 combines with J gene TRBJ1-6; a weak D match, TRBD1 (5 bases). V lost 1 base to trimming and J lost 16 bases, with 20 bases between them. CDR1 is SEHNR, CDR2 FQNEAQ, per germline (reference sequence). The CDR3 is 15 residues long. The CDR3: CASSLVPSSPGSLHF. CDR3 DNA: TGTGCCAGCAGCTTAGTGCCTAGCAGCCCAGGGTCTCTCCACTTT.

Comment on this clonotype: Because the CDR3 is missing its conserved closing phenylalanine or tryptophan, this is likely a read error. The limits of the CDR3 on the DNA are not certain, so only TCRdb's listed CDR3 is given. The chain employs TRBV2 and TRBJ2-1; TRBD1 is the table's D call, not checked against the DNA. Germline V gene sequence: CDR1 SNHLY, CDR2 FYNNEI. The CDR3 spans 12 amino acids, including both terminal residues. CDR3 in amino acids: CASRYTGDPARI.

The J gene is TRBJ1-2, the V gene TRBV14; 11 nucleotides line up with TRBD1. Trimming at V came to 1 base and at J to 4 bases, leaving 2 bases not matched to a gene. The CDR3 spans 15 residues. Looked up from germline, CDR1 is SGHDN and CDR2 is FVKESK. The CDR3 nucleotides are TGTGCCAGCAGCCAAGCTGGGACAGGGGGCTATGGCTACACCTTC. As protein: CASSQAGTGGYGYTF. Full variable domain (rest looked up from reference TRBV14 and TRBJ1-2): EAGVTQFPSHSVIEKGQTVTLRCDPISGHDNLYWYRRVMGKEIKFLLHFVKESKQDESGMPNNRFLAERTGGTYSTLKVQPAELEDSGVYFCASSQAGTGGYGYTFGSGTRLTVV.

J is TRBJ2-7 and V is TRBV2; 7 bases match TRBD1. CDR1 and CDR2 (germline): SNHLY, FYNNEI. V lost 2 bases, J lost 3 bases, and 7 bases stayed unmatched. This CDR3 has 15 amino acids. CDR3 in amino acids: CASSENKGQNYEQYV. CDR3 DNA sequence: TGTGCCAGCAGTGAAAATAAGGGACAGAACTACGAGCAGTACGTC.